This T cell receptor (beta chain) was sequenced in a study of neurological immune-mediated disorders. CDR1 is DFQATT, CDR2 SNEGSKA, per germline (reference sequence). The CDR3 covers 15 residues. TCRdb ran MiXCR on the 5' RACE reads and lists one entry per CDR3 protein. The sample carries 30,000 to 45,000 distinct CDR3 sequences, around 10% recorded once. Comment on this clonotype: At one of its ends the junction is not consistent with the germline gene, which may arise from a read error.

The source of this sequence is a woman in her twenties or thirties with HTLV-1-associated myelopathy (HAM/TSP). Material for sequencing was CD4+ T cells from blood. The chain links TRBV20-1 to TRBJ2-7; 8 bases are a match to TRBD1. In nucleotides, the CDR3 is TGCAGTGCCCTCCTCGGGGCGACAGGGGTATACGAGAAGTACTTC. It codes for CSALLGATGVYEKYF.